This record looks at one T cell receptor (beta chain) sequence and its context. Time point defined: persistent/refractory GD, antithyroid drugs over 5 years with positive TRAb. Making the TCR library involved RNA that had been extracted from PBMCs. The CDR3 extends over 14 amino acids. Germline CDR1 reads DFQATT; CDR2 reads SNEGSKA (reference sequence). The junction had 7 bases not matched to a gene; V was cut back by 5 bases and J by 5 bases. Assembly of TCR beta libraries relied on iRepertoire HTBI primers together with Arm-PCR of CDR3 regions. TCRdb recomputed calls from the multiplex PCR reads with MiXCR, one row per CDR3 protein. The sample comprises around 450,000 distinct CDR3 sequences, under 25% of which are singletons, and roughly 7% rests with the top ten. This sample was taken from a study of regulatory T cells in long-lasting Graves disease.

This chain joins TRBV20-1 and TRBJ2-7; 12 nucleotides agree with TRBD1. The TCR originated in a female donor with Graves disease. Sequences were derived from peripheral blood mononuclear cells (PBMCs), sampled when the disease was refractory, from a patient treated with antithyroid drugs. CDR3 in DNA: TGCAGTGCTTTCTCGGGACAGGGGGCGAACGAGCAGTACTTC. Protein product: CSAFSGQGANEQYF.